What follows is one TCR beta chain and its context. Antigen specificity is unknown. V lost 1 base and J lost 7, with 9 bases in between. Germline-derived CDR1 and CDR2 are SGHRS and YFSETQ. CDR3 size: 14 residues. The data were produced by immunoSEQ multiplex PCR, yet TCRdb's version contains in-frame clones alone and is incomplete. Here the sample spans 130,000 to 150,000 clones, just under 95% being singletons. This entry comes from a study of T cell responses to AZD1222 COVID-19 vaccine. General study findings and limits: Spike-specific TCR depth and breadth grew after two AZD1222 doses. Researchers took repertoire samples only after the peak T cell response had come. Donors were chiefly white British, with a greater number of females, and clonal diversity was perhaps underestimated. Among spike-specific TCRs, nearly half reportedly target unmutated variant regions.

This specimen was peripheral blood, taken after recovery from COVID-19. This rearrangement joins TRBV5-1 to TRBJ1-6; D gene unclear. This clonotype was sampled from an adult who had recovered from COVID-19. As DNA, the CDR3 is TGCGCCAGCAGCTTGCGCCCCGGGAATTCACCCCTCCACTTT. This codes for CASSLRPGNSPLHF.